This paragraph covers one T cell receptor beta chain sequence. What this receptor recognizes is not known. The record has no base qualities; no much larger clone is one base away. The CDR3 runs 17 amino acids, cysteine and phenylalanine included. Kept here is only the CDR3 DNA, which spans 51 bases and is read in frame from base 1. V is shortened by 3 bases, J by 0 bases, and the region joining them spans 16 bases. The germline V gene encodes CDR1 LNHNV and CDR2 YYDKDF (reference sequence). The data were obtained in a study of STAT5B mutations in CD4+ large granular lymphocyte leukemia (dated by TCRdb to between 2022 and 2023). About the full investigation: Among healthy controls, the CDR3 'QG' motif was associated with a particular HLA allele. Flow cytometry on FACSCanto II or FACSVerse confirmed that purified fractions exceeded 95% purity among lymphocytes. TCRbeta repertoires of CD4+ T-cell large granular lymphocyte leukemia patients were compared with those of healthy blood donors. Results and caveats for the whole study, not just this receptor: Compared with healthy CD4+ repertoires, CD4-sorted patient repertoires appeared more clonal, and this difference remained even after the putative leukemic clones were removed. The data were not HLA-matched, and the higher clonality in CD4+ T-LGLL than in CD8+ T-LGLL could be due to the relatively small sample size. TRBV06-family usage was enriched among the top patient clones (8/27) compared with healthy controls (2/35). Main leukemic clonotypes were private to each patient, although roughly 25% appeared at low frequency in other patients' non-leukemic repertoires.

The healthy controls were a few dozen blood donors, and the buffy coats of these donors were supplied by the Finnish Red Cross blood service. All TCR-sequenced material derived from peripheral blood: patient blood samples and healthy donor buffy coats. Peripheral blood mononuclear cells were isolated by Ficoll-Hypaque gradient centrifugation. For the healthy controls, CD4+ cells were obtained from buffy coats by magnetic purification. The Gentra Puregene Cell and Tissue kit was used to extract genomic DNA, and a Qubit 2.0 fluorometer was used to measure the amount of genomic DNA. The immunoSEQ assay at survey resolution was used to sequence TCRbeta rearrangements from genomic DNA. The authors' analysis ran thus. In the TCR sequencing data, the lowest productive clonotype frequency that could be detected was 2.59 x 10-5. Only productive TCRbeta rearrangements, defined as complete and in-frame sequences, were included in the analyses. Sample clonality was computed as Simpson clonality in the immunoSEQ Analyzer version 3.0. Based on frequency, clones were grouped as very rare, small, medium, large (1-20%) or hyperexpanded (>20%). Generation probabilities were estimated with OLGA 1.2.3, V-gene circos plots were generated with VDJtools, specificities were searched for in VDJdb, and CDR3 motifs were identified with GLIPH. The immuneACCESS repertoire file appears here via TCRdb, limited to in-frame rearrangements. These files lack a portion of the clones; in checked studies, under half of the deficit traces to unresolved V genes, and the cause of the others is not known. The V and J calls and clone size are taken from that table; D and trimming were inferred from the DNA. The sample profile shows about 33,000 clones; approximately 80% of them were found once. The ten largest make up roughly 4.5% of the sample.

The chain is encoded by TRBV15 joined to TRBJ2-3; the D gene is possibly TRBD1 or TRBD2, each agreeing over 5 bases. Sequenced material: CD4+ T cells from blood buffy coats. This receptor was identified in a human donor in good health. The nucleotides read TGTGCCACCAGCAGCCCGGGGACGTCCGATAGCACAGATACGCAGTATTTT. Its product reads: CATSSPGTSDSTDTQYF.